The rows below give T cell receptor beta chains drawn from one sample of a study of cytomegalovirus exposure and HLA in healthy donors. Produced via immunoSEQ multiplex PCR; TCRdb's table is partial and in-frame only. The sample gives 110,000 or so clones, around 87% of which show up once; 4% is in the top ten. The material sequenced was PBMCs. The receptors were gathered from a woman younger than 30 in good health and CMV-seropositive. Both conserved end residues are part of each CDR3. The D gene is left open where the match is weak. Only part of the rows carry a size: once, few, many, or a class if the clone is expanded.

size: NA
V: TRBV7-3
D: NA
J: TRBJ2-2
CDR3: CASSLTFQNTGELFF
DNA: TGTGCCAGCAGCTTAACGTTTCAGAACACCGGGGAGCTGTTTTTT

size: NA
V: TRBV5-6
D: NA
J: TRBJ2-2
CDR3: CASSLDRGPGELFF
DNA: TGTGCCAGCAGCTTGGATAGGGGTCCCGGGGAGCTGTTTTTT

size: NA
V: TRBV27
D: NA
J: TRBJ2-7
CDR3: CASSLLQGSGSYEQYF
DNA: TGTGCCAGCAGTCTCCTACAGGGTTCGGGATCCTACGAGCAGTACTTC

size: NA
V: TRBV5-6
D: NA
J: TRBJ2-7
CDR3: CASSLGTQVDEQYF
DNA: TGTGCCAGCAGCTTAGGGACACAGGTCGACGAGCAGTACTTC

size: NA
V: TRBV18
D: NA
J: TRBJ2-1
CDR3: CASSAVPGGPNEQFF
DNA: TGTGCCAGCTCAGCCGTACCAGGGGGGCCAAATGAGCAGTTCTTC

size: once
V: TRBV11-3
D: TRBD1
J: TRBJ2-7
CDR3: CASSTRTGQGEQYF
DNA: TGTGCCAGCAGCACCCGGACAGGGCAGGGCGAGCAGTACTTC

size: NA
V: TRBV15
D: TRBD2
J: TRBJ2-2
CDR3: CATSRLGLAPNTGELFF
DNA: TGTGCCACCAGCAGACTAGGACTAGCGCCGAACACCGGGGAGCTGTTTTTT

size: NA
V: TRBV10-2
D: NA
J: TRBJ2-2
CDR3: CASSGFRRGTGELFF
DNA: TGCGCCAGCAGTGGGTTCAGGAGAGGGACCGGGGAGCTGTTTTTT

size: NA
V: TRBV10-3
D: TRBD2
J: TRBJ2-5
CDR3: CAISSLAGGAQETQYF
DNA: TGTGCCATCAGTAGTTTAGCGGGAGGAGCCCAAGAGACCCAGTACTTC

size: NA
V: TRBV6-1
D: TRBD2
J: TRBJ2-7
CDR3: CASSEGGGRYEQYF
DNA: TGTGCCAGCAGTGAAGGGGGGGGTCGATACGAGCAGTACTTC

size: NA
V: TRBV7-9
D: NA
J: TRBJ1-5
CDR3: CASSPPGGEDNQPQHF
DNA: TGTGCCAGCAGCCCTCCTGGGGGCGAGGACAATCAGCCCCAGCATTTT

size: NA
V: TRBV6-5
D: NA
J: TRBJ2-3
CDR3: CASSYGAGPTDTQYF
DNA: TGTGCCAGCAGTTACGGGGCAGGTCCCACAGATACGCAGTATTTT

size: NA
V: TRBV4-2
D: TRBD2
J: TRBJ2-7
CDR3: CASSLGGTSGSYEQYF
DNA: TGTGCCAGCAGCCTCGGGGGGACTAGCGGTTCCTACGAGCAGTACTTC

size: once
V: TRBV5-4
D: TRBD2
J: TRBJ2-1
CDR3: CASSRLAVFSYNEQFF
DNA: TGTGCCAGCAGCAGACTAGCGGTCTTCTCCTACAATGAGCAGTTCTTC

size: once
V: TRBV28
D: TRBD2
J: TRBJ2-1
CDR3: CASSTKRGGPNEQFF
DNA: TGTGCCAGCAGCACTAAGCGGGGGGGCCCCAATGAGCAGTTCTTC

size: NA
V: TRBV28
D: NA
J: TRBJ1-1
CDR3: CASSLLGGAEAFF
DNA: TGTGCCAGCAGTTTATTGGGGGGGGCTGAAGCTTTCTTT

size: NA
V: TRBV19
D: NA
J: TRBJ1-1
CDR3: CASFYNRGAFF
DNA: TGTGCCAGTTTTTATAACCGGGGAGCTTTCTTT

size: NA
V: TRBV27
D: NA
J: TRBJ2-3
CDR3: CASSPTGRLYTDTQYF
DNA: TGTGCCAGCAGTCCCACCGGCAGACTTTACACAGATACGCAGTATTTT

size: few
V: TRBV9
D: NA
J: TRBJ2-7
CDR3: CASSVGDSAYEQYF
DNA: TGTGCCAGCAGCGTAGGAGACAGTGCCTACGAGCAGTACTTC

size: NA
V: TRBV6-5
D: NA
J: TRBJ1-4
CDR3: CASSYYREGKLFF
DNA: TGTGCCAGCAGTTACTATAGGGAGGGAAAACTGTTTTTT

size: NA
V: TRBV9
D: NA
J: TRBJ2-5
CDR3: CASSVSQGGETQYF
DNA: TGTGCCAGCAGCGTGTCACAGGGTGGGGAGACCCAGTACTTC

size: NA
V: TRBV6-5
D: TRBD2
J: TRBJ2-5
CDR3: CASSYSRGGHETQYF
DNA: TGTGCCAGCAGTTACTCTCGGGGGGGCCACGAGACCCAGTACTTC

size: NA
V: TRBV10-3
D: TRBD2
J: TRBJ2-7
CDR3: CAISGTGGGLAGTYEQYF
DNA: TGTGCCATCAGTGGGACAGGGGGGGGACTAGCGGGGACCTACGAGCAGTACTTC

size: NA
V: TRBV7-3
D: TRBD1
J: TRBJ1-2
CDR3: CASAPGQGIGYTF
DNA: TGTGCCAGCGCCCCGGGACAGGGGATTGGCTACACCTTC